Shown below are 28 T cell receptor beta chains from a single sample sequenced in a study of cytomegalovirus exposure and HLA in healthy donors. The PCR ran on 60 Vbeta and 13 Jbeta primers. Some clones are missing from TCRdb's copy, which holds only in-frame ones; the method was immunoSEQ multiplex PCR. This sample has 200,000 or so clones; around four fifths occur once, and the top ten carry less than 3%. The material sequenced was PBMCs. These receptors were collected from a woman aged 40 to 50 in good health and CMV-seronegative.

The rearrangement uses TRBV29-1 and TRBJ1-2; D remains ambiguous. This CDR3 comprises 13 residues. Germline V CDR1 and CDR2: SQVTM, ANQGSEA. Trimming took off 0 bases at V and 4 bases at J, with 9 bases between the two ends. The CDR3 DNA reads as TGCAGCGTTGAAGATCGGGTCCGCTATGGCTACACCTTC. This translates into CSVEDRVRYGYTF.

The V and J genes are TRBV19 and TRBJ1-1; tentatively, D is TRBD1 (6 bases). Germline assignment: CDR1 LNHDA and CDR2 SQIVND (reference sequence). Trimming shortened V by 10 bases and J by 0 bases, and 12 bases separated the two germline ends. The CDR3 spans 13 residues. DNA of the CDR3: TGTGCCACCGGACAGACCATGAACACTGAAGCTTTCTTT. This sequence encodes CATGQTMNTEAFF.

V is TRBV4-1 and J is TRBJ2-1, with D uncertain. V lost 1 base, J lost 5 bases, and 6 bases lay in between. Germline V CDR1 and CDR2: MGHRA, YSYEKL. CDR3 length equals 13 residues. The CDR3 region has the DNA TGCGCCAGCAGCCAAGGGGCCGACAATGAGCAGTTCTTC. This gives the protein CASSQGADNEQFF.

The chain has TRBV7-2 and TRBJ2-3, with 8 bases identical to TRBD1. The germline gives CDR1 SGHTA, CDR2 FQGNSA. The CDR3 is 17 residues long. Trimming removed 2 bases from V and 4 bases from J; junction bases left unmatched: 11. CDR3 region: CASSLSPGQGKPDTQYF. CDR3 bases: TGTGCCAGCAGCTTATCCCCTGGACAGGGTAAGCCAGATACGCAGTATTTT.

This chain uses TRBV2 with TRBJ2-3; D not resolved. V dropped 3 bases and J dropped 6 bases, with 7 bases sitting between them. The CDR3 contains 12 residues. Per the germline V gene, CDR1 is SNHLY and CDR2 is FYNNEI. For the CDR3, the DNA is TGTGCCAGCAGTGAGTTCTCGGATACGCAGTATTTT. Translation: CASSEFSDTQYF.

V is TRBV15 and J is TRBJ2-5, with D possibly matching TRBD1 (6 bases). Germline V gives CDR1 LNHNV, CDR2 YYDKDF (reference sequence). The CDR3 is 17 amino acids. V lost 3 bases and J lost 5, with 22 bases in between. The CDR3 nucleotides are TGTGCCACCAGCAGCCCCACAGGGAGTCGGGCGCGGGAGACCCAGTACTTC. Amino acids: CATSSPTGSRARETQYF.

J is TRBJ2-1 and V is TRBV28; D may be TRBD2 (6 bases). The CDR3 is 17 amino acids. With 0 bases removed from V and 5 bases from J, the gap between germline ends came to 17 bases. Per germline, CDR1 MDHEN and CDR2 SYDVKM. CDR3 nucleotide sequence: TGTGCCAGCAGTTTATGGTATCGGAGCGGGTATCACAATGAGCAGTTCTTC. It specifies CASSLWYRSGYHNEQFF.

This sequence joins TRBV29-1 and TRBJ1-2, with D maybe TRBD1 (5 bases). The CDR3 runs to 13 residues. Trimming shortened V by 6 bases and J by 6 bases, and 17 bases separated the two germline ends. Per the germline V gene, CDR1 is SQVTM and CDR2 is ANQGSEA. In DNA form, the CDR3 reads TGCAGCGTAACAGGACGGAAGAACCATGGCTACACCTTC. Translated: CSVTGRKNHGYTF.

A few counts support this clone. V usage is TRBV5-1 and J usage is TRBJ1-1, with D possibly matching TRBD1 (6 bases). Germline assignment: CDR1 SGHRS and CDR2 YFSETQ. Between the trimmed V and J ends, which lost 1 base and 7 bases, there was a span of 14 bases. The CDR3 contains 14 residues. The CDR3 protein is CASSLLTGAGEAFF. In DNA form, the CDR3 reads TGCGCCAGCAGCTTGTTGACAGGCGCGGGTGAAGCTTTCTTT.

In this sample, this clone turned up once. At one of its ends the junction is not consistent with the germline gene, which may arise from a read error. J is TRBJ2-1 and V is TRBV5-6; TRBD1 aligns across 8 bases. The germline V gene has CDR1 SGHDT and CDR2 YYEEEE. The CDR3 is 16 residues long. As DNA, the CDR3 is TGTGCCAGCAGCAGGGGACAGGAAACCTCCGACAATGAGCAGTTCTTC. Its translation is CASSRGQETSDNEQFF.

This chain joins TRBV30 and TRBJ2-2; D uncertain. CDR3 length: 14 amino acids. V lost 2 bases, J lost 3 bases, and 10 bases lay in between. The germline gives CDR1 GTSNPN, CDR2 SVGIG (reference sequence). This CDR3 reads CAWSPLADTGELFF. In DNA form, the CDR3 reads TGTGCCTGGAGTCCCCTCGCGGACACCGGGGAGCTGTTTTTT.

The rearrangement links TRBV28 to TRBJ2-1, with D possibly being TRBD1 (6 bases). CDR1 is MDHEN, CDR2 SYDVKM, per germline. The CDR3 has 13 residues. Deletions cut 8 bases from V and 4 bases from J, with 12 bases between. This CDR3 is CASSEDRYNEQFF. CDR3 DNA: TGTGCCAGCTCCGAGGACAGATACAATGAGCAGTTCTTC. Variable domain in full (rest from reference TRBV28 and TRBJ2-1): DVKVTQSSRYLVKRTGEKVFLECVQDMDHENMFWYRQDPGLGLRLIYFSYDVKMKEKGDIPEGYSVSREKKERFSLILESASTNQTSMYLCASSEDRYNEQFFGPGTRLTVL.

The chain uses TRBV18 and TRBJ1-5; the match to TRBD1 covers 7 bases. V shed 3 bases, J shed 1 base, and the junction held 3 bases outside the gene matches. The CDR3 is made up of 15 amino acids. Germline CDR1 reads KGHSH; CDR2 reads LQKENI. CDR3 coding DNA: TGTGCCAGCTCACCGAAGGGGGCCAGCAATCAGCCCCAGCATTTT. This translates into CASSPKGASNQPQHF.

The chain recombines TRBV30 with TRBJ2-1, with a tentative D call TRBD2 (7 bases). There are 18 residues in the CDR3. Deletions cut 5 bases from V and 7 bases from J, with 30 bases between. Germline V gives CDR1 GTSNPN, CDR2 SVGIG (reference sequence). DNA for the CDR3: TGTGCCTGGTCCCAAGTTCCGGGCCGAGGGGGGGTGGGAAATGAGCAGTTCTTC. Protein: CAWSQVPGRGGVGNEQFF.

As DNA, the CDR3 is TGTGCCAGCAGCTTAGCGGACAGGGGGCGCGAGCCTGCAAAAGAGCAGTTCTTC. This translates into CASSLADRGREPAKEQFF. V gene TRBV7-6 combines with J gene TRBJ2-1, with 11 positions matching TRBD1. Germline-derived CDR1 and CDR2 are SGHVS and FNYEAQ. The CDR3 totals 18 residues. Trimming removed 0 bases from V and 10 bases from J; junction bases left unmatched: 14.

The chain uses TRBV5-6 and TRBJ2-2, with 9 bases that match TRBD1. Germline CDR1 and CDR2: SGHDT and YYEEEE. Germline trimming cut 4 bases from V and 7 bases from J; bases unmatched to any gene: 11. The CDR3 totals 16 residues. The CDR3 DNA sequence: TGTGCCAGCAGCGTCCTAACAGGGGGCGCGATCGGGGAGCTGTTTTTT. Translation gives CASSVLTGGAIGELFF.

This clone was recorded once. In DNA form, the CDR3 reads TGTGCCAGTAGGGCCGGGGTGAGTGAAGCTTTCTTT. Its protein product is CASRAGVSEAFF. This chain connects TRBV19 to TRBJ1-1; D gene unclear. CDR3 size: 12 residues. V was trimmed by 6 bases and J by 7 bases, leaving 12 bases between them. Germline loops: CDR1 LNHDA, CDR2 SQIVND (reference sequence).

The CDR3 bases are TGTGCCAGCTCCCGCAGCAGGGGTAATTACGAGCAGTACTTC. This sequence encodes CASSRSRGNYEQYF. J is TRBJ2-7 and V is TRBV18, with a tentative D call TRBD1 (6 bases). In germline, CDR1 is KGHSH, CDR2 LQKENI. The CDR3 consists of 14 residues. Trimming shortened V by 6 bases and J by 4 bases, and 16 bases separated the two germline ends.

This chain connects TRBV28 to TRBJ1-1; 8 positions agree with TRBD1. CDR3 length equals 15 residues. CDR1 MDHEN and CDR2 SYDVKM come from the germline V gene. The junction had 5 bases not matched to a gene; V was cut back by 5 bases and J by 0 bases. CDR3 DNA sequence: TGTGCCAGCAGTGGGGACAGGTCCATGAACACTGAAGCTTTCTTT. Translating it yields CASSGDRSMNTEAFF. The whole variable domain, filled in from reference TRBV28 and TRBJ1-1, reads DVKVTQSSRYLVKRTGEKVFLECVQDMDHENMFWYRQDPGLGLRLIYFSYDVKMKEKGDIPEGYSVSREKKERFSLILESASTNQTSMYLCASSGDRSMNTEAFFGQGTRLTVV.

The chain uses TRBV7-9 and TRBJ1-1; possibly TRBD1 for D (5 bases). Trimming left V 5 bases short and J 2 bases short, with 15 bases between. This CDR3 has 15 residues. Germline V gives CDR1 SEHNR, CDR2 FQNEAQ (reference sequence). The CDR3 region has the DNA TGTGCCAGCAGCCCCAAGGGCAGGGTTAACACTGAAGCTTTCTTT. As protein: CASSPKGRVNTEAFF.

The CDR3 DNA is TGTGCCAGCCGCCTGGACAGGGGATTGAACACTGAAGCTTTCTTT. Amino acids: CASRLDRGLNTEAFF. The V and J genes are TRBV27 and TRBJ1-1; 9 bases fit TRBD1. The V gene's germline CDR1 is MNHEY and CDR2 SMNVEV (reference sequence). V shed 8 bases and J 0 bases; nucleotides not matched to a gene: 7. There are 15 residues in the CDR3.

V usage is TRBV9 and J usage is TRBJ2-3; TRBD2 might be the D (5 bases). The CDR3 extends over 14 amino acids. CDR1 is SGDLS and CDR2 is YYNGEE in the germline V gene. V lost 3 bases and J lost 1, with 9 bases in between. The CDR3 sequence is CASSAAGRTDTQYF. The CDR3 coding sequence is TGTGCCAGCAGCGCGGCGGGCCGCACAGATACGCAGTATTTT.

The chain uses TRBV7-2 and TRBJ2-7; 10 bases line up with TRBD1. This CDR3 is built from 15 residues. In germline, CDR1 is SGHTA, CDR2 FQGNSA. Trimming cost V 8 bases and J 7 bases; bases outside gene matches: 14. The CDR3 sequence: CASSSGGTGEWEQYF. Written as DNA, the CDR3 is TGTGCCAGCTCCTCGGGCGGGACAGGGGAGTGGGAGCAGTACTTC.

The rearrangement joins TRBV30 to TRBJ2-3; TRBD2 agrees at 8 bases. The CDR3 runs 16 residues. Germline values: CDR1 GTSNPN, CDR2 SVGIG (reference sequence). V was clipped by 5 bases and J by 1 base; unmatched bases: 11. CDR3 amino acids: CAWQTLAGWGTDTQYF. CDR3 nucleotide sequence: TGTGCCTGGCAGACTTTAGCGGGATGGGGCACAGATACGCAGTATTTT.

The chain uses TRBV27 and TRBJ2-7, with unresolved D. Germline lookup yields CDR1 MNHEY and CDR2 SMNVEV (reference sequence). The CDR3 has 13 amino acids. V shed 1 base and J shed 7 bases, with 11 bases lying between them. The CDR3 spells CASSLLAFGEQYF. The CDR3 DNA sequence: TGTGCCAGCAGTTTATTAGCCTTTGGGGAGCAGTACTTC.

CDR3 nucleotide sequence: TGTGCCAGCAGCCCTCGAACAGCGAACACCGGGGAGCTGTTTTTT. Protein product: CASSPRTANTGELFF. This chain joins TRBV7-8 and TRBJ2-2, with D unresolved. Trimming shortened V by 5 bases and J by 0 bases, and 10 bases separated the two germline ends. The CDR3 covers 15 residues. Germline V gene data show CDR1 as SGHVS and CDR2 as FQNEAQ.

This clone was observed a few times. The chain joins TRBV2 to TRBJ1-5; TRBD1 might be the D (6 bases). Germline V lookup: CDR1 SNHLY, CDR2 FYNNEI. Trimming pared 5 bases from V and 0 bases from J, leaving 8 bases between. The CDR3 covers 14 residues. The CDR3 loop is CASSRTDSNQPQHF. The CDR3 region has the DNA TGTGCCAGCAGTCGGACAGATAGCAATCAGCCCCAGCATTTT.

The rearrangement uses TRBV11-2 and TRBJ2-2, with 9 bases identical to TRBD2. V dropped 5 bases and J dropped 6; count of bases not matched to a gene: 16. This CDR3 has 18 amino acids. Germline V gene lookup returns CDR1 SGHAT and CDR2 FQNNGV. CDR3 DNA sequence: TGTGCCAGCAGCCCCCGAGGGGCCATTGGGACTAGCTCCGGGGAGCTGTTTTTT. It is translated as CASSPRGAIGTSSGELFF.